This section outlines one T cell receptor beta chain sequence together with its context. No antigen is known for it. Base qualities are missing; no much larger clone stands one base away. The sample belongs to a study of beta chain features in type 1 diabetes listed by TCRdb under 2018. Concerning the study at large: Mean age, gender distribution, total cell number and subset yield did not differ between patients and healthy donors. Regulatory and stem cell-like memory subsets were obtained from only 8 patients and about 8 healthy donors, while naive and central memory subsets were obtained from all 30 or so donors. In the study, recently diagnosed type 1 diabetes patients and matched healthy donors were compared on the TCRB repertoires of their sorted circulating CD4+ T cell subsets. Across all samples, some 99 million sorted cells were examined, and cell number per subset correlated strongly with RNA yield.

What the work shows at the level of the full study, not this receptor alone: Because cDNA rather than genomic DNA was sequenced, highly expressing activated cells could have been over-represented, although no difference in activation and CD3 levels was found between groups. PCR might favor shorter templates, but patient and control samples were amplified and corrected together, so any skew would affect both groups equally. HLA sub-analyses involved small numbers of individuals, so any influence of HLA type on TCRB rearrangement remained unresolved. At VDJ recombination sites, patients with type 1 diabetes made fewer insertions and deleted more nucleotides, a pattern implying thymic rearrangement abnormalities. In all four CD4+ subsets, TCRB CDR3 length was moderately but significantly shorter in type 1 diabetes patients. Naive, central memory and regulatory TCRB repertoires appeared to be more similar among patients than among healthy donors.

Each donor gave one peripheral blood draw, averaging about 120 mL, which was collected into heparinised tubes. A BD FACSAria II was used to sort naive, central memory, regulatory and stem cell-like memory CD4+ T cells with a panel that included CD45RO, CCR7, CD25, CD127, CD95 and CD27. Every sorted population had a purity above 95%. PBMCs were isolated right away by Lymphoprep density gradient centrifugation and were stained directly, without culture. To minimize batch effects, samples were stained and sorted in pairs, one healthy donor with one patient per experiment. All of the isolated RNA was reverse transcribed with the High Capacity cDNA Reverse Transcription Kit, so expressed TCRB transcripts were sequenced. Naive, central memory and regulatory T cell samples underwent deep immunoSEQ sequencing, averaging about 3.57 million total reads per sample. Sorted cells were lysed in RLT buffer, and RNA was extracted using DNase-treated RNeasy Micro or Mini kits according to cell number. Each cell subset was processed on its own to prevent cross-contamination, while patient and healthy donor samples were processed together. Using the immunoSEQ multiplex PCR, TCRB sequences were amplified from cDNA into 87-bp fragments spanning the CDR3 region. The amplicons were sequenced using the Illumina HiSeq platform. Processing in the source paper ran as follows. PCR bias was corrected computationally using synthetic template baselines, and reads within Hamming distance 2 were collapsed, with unmergeable singletons discarded. Reads were aligned against IMGT so that V, D and J genes, CDR3 length and insertions or deletions at six rearrangement sites could be assigned. Within each subset, clonotype counts were normalized to sorted cell number, after which true diversity and Gini coefficients were computed with the tcR R package. The overlap coefficient, calculated on TCRB nucleotide sequences, was used to quantify repertoire sharing. Out-of-frame TCRB sequences from naive cells were analyzed to stand in for the pre-selection repertoire. Here the immuneACCESS table is served through TCRdb, limited to in-frame sequences with V and J called. Missing clones are a known gap in these copies; in checked studies unresolved V genes cover under half, and the rest lacks a known reason. Clonal size and the V and J genes are those of that table, whereas D and trimming came from the DNA. The sample data list fewer than 250,000 clones, and more than 65% of these were observed just once. Almost 0.055% of the sample rests with the top ten.

From the germline V gene, CDR1 is SGHDN and CDR2 is FVKESK. V is cut back by 1 base and J by 6 bases, with 4 bases in the junction unmatched. The CDR3, cysteine through phenylalanine, is 14 amino acids long. Just the 42-base CDR3 DNA is kept, in frame starting at base 1. This receptor was taken from a man aged 25-45 years in good health. The material sequenced was naive CD4+ T cells from blood. This sample's cell subset or site label indicates: true naive CD4+ T cells. The chain uses TRBV14 and TRBJ2-7; TRBD2 aligns with 9 central bases. Read as DNA, the sequence is TGTGCCAGCAGCCAAGGACTAGCGGAGGTCGAGCAGTACTTC. The resulting protein is CASSQGLAEVEQYF. The reference TRBV14 and TRBJ2-7 proteins fill in what lies around the CDR3, so the full variable domain reads EAGVTQFPSHSVIEKGQTVTLRCDPISGHDNLYWYRRVMGKEIKFLLHFVKESKQDESGMPNNRFLAERTGGTYSTLKVQPAELEDSGVYFCASSQGLAEVEQYFGPGTRLTVT.